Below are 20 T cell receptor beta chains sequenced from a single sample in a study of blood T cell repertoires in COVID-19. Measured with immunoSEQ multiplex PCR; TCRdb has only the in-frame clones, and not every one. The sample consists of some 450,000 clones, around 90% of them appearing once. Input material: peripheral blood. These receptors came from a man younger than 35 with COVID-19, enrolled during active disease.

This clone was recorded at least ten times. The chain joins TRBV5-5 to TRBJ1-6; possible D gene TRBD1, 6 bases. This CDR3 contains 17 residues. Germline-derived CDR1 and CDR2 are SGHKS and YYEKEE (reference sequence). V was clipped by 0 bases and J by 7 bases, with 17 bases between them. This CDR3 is CASSLGNRDLRNSPLHF. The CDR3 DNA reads TGTGCCAGCAGCTTGGGGAACAGGGACCTTAGGAATTCACCCCTCCACTTT.

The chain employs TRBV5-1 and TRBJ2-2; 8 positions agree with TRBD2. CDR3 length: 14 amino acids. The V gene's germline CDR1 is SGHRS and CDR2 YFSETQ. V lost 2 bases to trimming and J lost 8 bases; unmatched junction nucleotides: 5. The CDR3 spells CASSLAGVGGELFF. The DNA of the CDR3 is TGCGCCAGCAGCTTAGCGGGAGTAGGAGGGGAGCTGTTTTTT.

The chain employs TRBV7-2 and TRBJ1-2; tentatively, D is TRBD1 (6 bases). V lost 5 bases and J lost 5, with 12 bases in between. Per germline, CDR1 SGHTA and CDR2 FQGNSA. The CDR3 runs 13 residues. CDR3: CASSLLDRYGYTF. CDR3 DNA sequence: TGTGCCAGCAGCCTCTTGGACAGATATGGCTACACCTTC.

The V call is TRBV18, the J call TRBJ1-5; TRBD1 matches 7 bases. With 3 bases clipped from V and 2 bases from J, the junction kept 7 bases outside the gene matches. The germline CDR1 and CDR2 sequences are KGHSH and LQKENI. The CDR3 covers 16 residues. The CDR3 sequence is CASSPRAGGGNQPQHF. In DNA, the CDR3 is TGTGCCAGCTCACCCCGGGCAGGGGGAGGCAATCAGCCCCAGCATTTT.

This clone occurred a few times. The chain's CDR3 is CASWTGGADTQYF. DNA of the CDR3: TGTGCCAGCTGGACCGGAGGCGCAGATACGCAGTATTTT. The rearrangement links TRBV6-5 to TRBJ2-3, with a tentative D call TRBD2 (5 bases). The CDR3 totals 13 residues. CDR1 is MNHEY, CDR2 SVGAGI, per germline. Between the trimmed V and J ends, which lost 8 bases and 4 bases, there was a span of 13 bases.

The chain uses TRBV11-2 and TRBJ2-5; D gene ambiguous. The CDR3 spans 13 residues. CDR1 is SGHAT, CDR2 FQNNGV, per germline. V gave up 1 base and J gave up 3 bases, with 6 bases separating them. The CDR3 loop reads CASSLGLEETQYF. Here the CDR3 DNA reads TGTGCCAGCAGCTTAGGGCTAGAAGAGACCCAGTACTTC.

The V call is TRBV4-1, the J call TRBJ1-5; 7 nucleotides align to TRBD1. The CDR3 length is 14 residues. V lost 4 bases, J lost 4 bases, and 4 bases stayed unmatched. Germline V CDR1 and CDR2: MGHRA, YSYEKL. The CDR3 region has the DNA TGCGCCAGCAGCCCCCGGACAGGAAATCAGCCCCAGCATTTT. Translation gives CASSPRTGNQPQHF.

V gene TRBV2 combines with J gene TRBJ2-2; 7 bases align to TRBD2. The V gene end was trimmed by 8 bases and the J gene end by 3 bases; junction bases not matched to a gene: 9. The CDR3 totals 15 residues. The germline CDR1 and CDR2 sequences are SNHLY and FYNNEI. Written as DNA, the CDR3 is TGTGCCAGCGGAGCCAGCGGGACCCACACCGGGGAGCTGTTTTTT. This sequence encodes CASGASGTHTGELFF.

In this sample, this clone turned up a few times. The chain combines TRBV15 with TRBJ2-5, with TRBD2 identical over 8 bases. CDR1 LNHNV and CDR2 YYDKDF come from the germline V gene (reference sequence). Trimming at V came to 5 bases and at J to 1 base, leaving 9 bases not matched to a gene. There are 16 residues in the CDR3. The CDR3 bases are TGTGCCACCAGCCCCTCCGGGGGGGACTCCCAAGAGACCCAGTACTTC. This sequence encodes CATSPSGGDSQETQYF.

CDR3 in DNA: TGCGCCAGCAGCCAAGAAGACAGGGGGCAGACCTACGAGCAGTACTTC. Translation: CASSQEDRGQTYEQYF. The chain couples TRBV4-1 to TRBJ2-7, with 10 bases lining up with TRBD1. V lost 0 bases, J lost 2 bases, and 4 bases stayed unmatched. From germline, CDR1 is MGHRA and CDR2 YSYEKL. There are 16 residues in the CDR3.

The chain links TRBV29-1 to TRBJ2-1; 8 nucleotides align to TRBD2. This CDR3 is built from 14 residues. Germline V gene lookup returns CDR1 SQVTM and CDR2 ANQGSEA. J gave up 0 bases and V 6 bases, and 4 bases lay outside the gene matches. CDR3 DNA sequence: TGCAGCGTCCTACTAGCGGACTCCTACAATGAGCAGTTCTTC. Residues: CSVLLADSYNEQFF.

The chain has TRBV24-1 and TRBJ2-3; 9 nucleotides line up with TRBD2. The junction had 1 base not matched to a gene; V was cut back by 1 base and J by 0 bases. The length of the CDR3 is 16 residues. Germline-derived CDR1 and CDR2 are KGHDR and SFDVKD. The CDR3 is CATSDLAGGSTDTQYF. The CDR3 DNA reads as TGTGCCACCAGTGATTTAGCGGGAGGCAGCACAGATACGCAGTATTTT.

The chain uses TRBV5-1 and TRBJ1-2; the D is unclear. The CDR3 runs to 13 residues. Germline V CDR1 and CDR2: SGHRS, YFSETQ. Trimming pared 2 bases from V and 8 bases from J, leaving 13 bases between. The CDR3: CASSLGRSSGYTF. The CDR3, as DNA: TGCGCCAGCAGCTTAGGACGGTCTAGCGGCTACACCTTC.

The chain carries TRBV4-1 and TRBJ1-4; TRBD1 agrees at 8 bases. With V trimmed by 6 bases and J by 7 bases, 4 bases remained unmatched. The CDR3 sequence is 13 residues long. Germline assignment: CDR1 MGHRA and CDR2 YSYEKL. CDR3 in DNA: TGCGCCAGCAGAGGACAGGGTTTTGAAAAACTGTTTTTT. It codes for CASRGQGFEKLFF.

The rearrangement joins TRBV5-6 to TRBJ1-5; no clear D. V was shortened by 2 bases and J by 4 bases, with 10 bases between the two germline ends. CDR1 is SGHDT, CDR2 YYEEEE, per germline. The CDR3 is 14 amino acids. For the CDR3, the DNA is TGTGCCAGCAGCTTTAGAGGCGGGAATCAGCCCCAGCATTTT. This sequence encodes CASSFRGGNQPQHF.

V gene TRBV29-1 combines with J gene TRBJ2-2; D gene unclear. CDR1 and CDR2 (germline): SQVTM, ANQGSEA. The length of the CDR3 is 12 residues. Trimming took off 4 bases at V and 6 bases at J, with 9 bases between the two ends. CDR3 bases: TGCAGCGTTGTTCGTTCCCCCGGGGAGCTGTTTTTT. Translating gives CSVVRSPGELFF.

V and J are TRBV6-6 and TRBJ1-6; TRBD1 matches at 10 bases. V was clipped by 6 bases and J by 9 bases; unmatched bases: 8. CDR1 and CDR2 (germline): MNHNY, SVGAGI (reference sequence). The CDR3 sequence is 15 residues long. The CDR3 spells CASRETGQGTSPLHF. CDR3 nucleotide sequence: TGTGCCAGCAGGGAGACGGGACAGGGGACTTCACCCCTCCACTTT.

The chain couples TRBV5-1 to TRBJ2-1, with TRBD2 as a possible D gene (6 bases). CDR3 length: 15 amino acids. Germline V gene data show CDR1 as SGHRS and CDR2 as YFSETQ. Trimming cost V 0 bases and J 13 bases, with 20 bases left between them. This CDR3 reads CASSLASMGEVKQFF. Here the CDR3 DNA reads TGCGCCAGCAGCTTGGCCAGTATGGGGGAGGTAAAACAGTTCTTC.

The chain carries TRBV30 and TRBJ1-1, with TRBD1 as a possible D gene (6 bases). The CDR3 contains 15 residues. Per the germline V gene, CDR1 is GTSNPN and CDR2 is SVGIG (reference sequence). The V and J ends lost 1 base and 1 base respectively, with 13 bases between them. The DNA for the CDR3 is TGTGCCTGGAGTGAACAGGGTACTCGGAACACTGAAGCTTTCTTT. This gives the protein CAWSEQGTRNTEAFF.

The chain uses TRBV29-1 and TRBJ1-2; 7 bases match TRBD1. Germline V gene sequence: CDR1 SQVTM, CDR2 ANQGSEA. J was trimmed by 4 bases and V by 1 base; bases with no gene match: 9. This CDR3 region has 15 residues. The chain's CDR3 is CSVEGTGRGPYGYTF. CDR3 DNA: TGCAGCGTTGAAGGGACAGGAAGGGGCCCCTATGGCTACACCTTC.